This record looks at one T cell receptor beta chain sequence and its context. The entry originates in a study of blood T cell repertoires in COVID-19. Across the whole study: The United States, Italy and Spain supplied acute and convalescent COVID-19 samples.

The data were produced by immunoSEQ multiplex PCR, yet TCRdb's version contains in-frame clones alone and is incomplete. Of over 100,000 clones in the sample, about 89% were seen once. One Seattle source followed patients from active infection through their disease course. Material: peripheral blood. The source of this sequence is a woman in her seventies with COVID-19, enrolled during active disease.

CDR3: CASSPGQGRPNEQFF. The CDR3 nucleotides read TGCGCCAGCAGCCCGGGACAGGGAAGGCCGAATGAGCAGTTCTTC. The rearrangement links TRBV5-1 to TRBJ2-1, with 9 bases identical to TRBD1. The CDR3 spans 15 residues. J gave up 7 bases and V 4 bases, and 9 bases lay outside the gene matches. CDR1 is SGHRS and CDR2 is YFSETQ in the germline V gene.